The clone carrying this TCR beta chain was seen a handful of times. This sample was included in a study of blood T cell repertoires in COVID-19. Study-wide background: Italy, Spain and the United States were the sources of the convalescent and acute COVID-19 samples. T cells, B-cell-depleted T cells, or PBMCs provided the cDNA or gDNA that served as material.

Per the original data handling: Amplified reference gene primers provided the basis for estimating nucleated cell counts. The protocol was immunoSEQ multiplex PCR, while the TCRdb copy is restricted to in-frame clones and leaves out a portion. That table furnishes V, J and clone size, whereas the DNA furnished D and trimming. The repertoire has about 190,000 clones, around 80% of them found once; the top ten carry 15% to 20%. CDR1 is SGHDT, CDR2 YYEEEE, per germline. With V trimmed by 4 bases and J by 2 bases, 4 bases remained unmatched. The CDR3 runs 14 residues. The chain is built from TRBV5-6 and TRBJ2-7; 9 bases line up with TRBD2. The source material was peripheral blood. This TCR derives from a human donor in a cohort sampled during active COVID-19. CDR3 protein: CASSHRLAAYEQYF. CDR3 DNA sequence: TGTGCCAGCAGCCACCGACTAGCGGCCTACGAGCAGTACTTC.